This T cell receptor beta chain was obtained from a study of blood T cell repertoires in COVID-19. This clone has only one observation. In the original processing: Reference gene primer amplification gave nucleated cell count estimates. Profiling relied on immunoSEQ multiplex PCR, and the TCRdb table lists in-frame clones only, not all of them. The V and J calls and the clone size are those of that table, but D and trimming were determined from the DNA. Among 85,000 to 95,000 clones listed, roughly 87% were seen once. In germline, CDR1 is SGHRS, CDR2 YFSETQ. V was pared by 6 bases and J by 7 bases, with 15 bases of the junction left unmatched. The CDR3 covers 16 residues.

This sequence joins TRBV5-1 and TRBJ2-1, with TRBD2 matching over 8 bases. The sequenced sample consisted of peripheral blood. The receptor comes from an elderly woman with active COVID-19. The CDR3, as DNA: TGCGCCAGCACGAGTGGGAGCGGGAGTTTTGGGAATGAGCAGTTCTTC. This codes for CASTSGSGSFGNEQFF.